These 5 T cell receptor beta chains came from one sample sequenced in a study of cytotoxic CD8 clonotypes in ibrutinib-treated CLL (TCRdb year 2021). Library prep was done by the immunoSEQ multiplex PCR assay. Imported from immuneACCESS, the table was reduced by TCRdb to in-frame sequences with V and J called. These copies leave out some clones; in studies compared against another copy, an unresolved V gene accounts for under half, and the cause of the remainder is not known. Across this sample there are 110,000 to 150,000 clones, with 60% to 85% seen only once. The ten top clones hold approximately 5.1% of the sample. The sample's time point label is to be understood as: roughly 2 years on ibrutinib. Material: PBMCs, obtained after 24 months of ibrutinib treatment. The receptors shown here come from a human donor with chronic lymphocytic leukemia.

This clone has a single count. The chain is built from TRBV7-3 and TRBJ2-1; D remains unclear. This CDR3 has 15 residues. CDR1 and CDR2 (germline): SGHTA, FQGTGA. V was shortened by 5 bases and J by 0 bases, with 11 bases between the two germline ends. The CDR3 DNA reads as TGTGCCAGCAGCCCTCAGACGACCTCCTACAATGAGCAGTTCTTC. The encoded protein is CASSPQTTSYNEQFF.

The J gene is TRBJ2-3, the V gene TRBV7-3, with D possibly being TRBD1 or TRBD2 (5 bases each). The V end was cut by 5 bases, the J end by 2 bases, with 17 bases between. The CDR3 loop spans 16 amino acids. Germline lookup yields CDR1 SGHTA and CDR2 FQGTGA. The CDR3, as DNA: TGTGCCAGCAGCCCCGCTAGCCGAGGGGTCACAGATACGCAGTATTTT. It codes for CASSPASRGVTDTQYF.

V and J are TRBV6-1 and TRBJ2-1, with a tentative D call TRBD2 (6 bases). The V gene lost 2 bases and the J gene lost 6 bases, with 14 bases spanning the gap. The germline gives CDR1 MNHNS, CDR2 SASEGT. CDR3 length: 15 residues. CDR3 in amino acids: CASSESAEGFNEQFF. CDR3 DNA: TGTGCCAGCAGTGAATCGGCGGAGGGGTTCAATGAGCAGTTCTTC.

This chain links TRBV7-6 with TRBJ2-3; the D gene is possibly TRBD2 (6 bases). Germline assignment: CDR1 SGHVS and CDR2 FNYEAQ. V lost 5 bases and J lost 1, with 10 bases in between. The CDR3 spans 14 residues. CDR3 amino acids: CASSRRGRTDTQYF. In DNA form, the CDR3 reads TGTGCCAGCAGCAGGCGGGGCCGCACAGATACGCAGTATTTT.

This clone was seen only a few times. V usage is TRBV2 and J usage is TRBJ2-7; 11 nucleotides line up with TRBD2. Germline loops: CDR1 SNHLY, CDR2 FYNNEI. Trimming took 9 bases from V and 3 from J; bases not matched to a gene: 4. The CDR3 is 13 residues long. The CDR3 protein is CAREGTSGYEQYF. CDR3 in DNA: TGTGCCAGAGAGGGGACTAGCGGCTACGAGCAGTACTTC.